This record concerns one T cell receptor (beta chain) sequence. This specimen belongs to a study of control samples from healthy donors and cancer patients. The assay was immunoSEQ multiplex PCR, and TCRdb's table has in-frame clones only and misses some. The sample has some 170,000 clones, nearly 96% seen once. Germline V gene sequence: CDR1 SGHVS, CDR2 FQNEAQ. Trimming at V came to 5 bases and at J to 4 bases, leaving 6 bases not matched to a gene. This CDR3 has 14 residues. This chain uses TRBV7-8 with TRBJ1-1; 8 bases match TRBD1. This TCR was sampled from a woman aged 30 to 39 in good health. Sequencing used blood. The CDR3 sequence: CASSPRTGITEAFF. CDR3 nucleotides: TGTGCCAGCAGCCCCCGGACAGGGATCACTGAAGCTTTCTTT. Full variable domain (remainder filled in from reference TRBV7-8 and TRBJ1-1): GAGVSQSPRYKVAKRGQDVALRCDPISGHVSLFWYQQALGQGPEFLTYFQNEAQLDKSGLPSDRFFAERPEGSVSTLKIQRTQQEDSAVYLCASSPRTGITEAFFGQGTRLTVV.